This T cell receptor beta chain was sequenced for a study of T cell responses to AZD1222 COVID-19 vaccine. Whole-study findings and limits: Clonal diversity was possibly underestimated, and the donors were mostly white British, with more females. Recipients of AZD1222 seropositive at baseline numbered only 5 or 6. Sampled repertoires all dated from after the peak T cell response. Regions left unmutated in variants are reportedly the target of nearly half of spike-specific TCRs.

Measured with immunoSEQ multiplex PCR; TCRdb has only the in-frame clones, and not every one. The sample includes 80,000 or so clones, 85% to 90% of them seen just once. Sample share makes this clone medium-sized. Its antigen is undetermined. The sequences come from peripheral blood, collected on day 0 of AZD1222 vaccination. The receptor was derived from an adult in good health.

The CDR3 sequence: CASSLLGRTNEQFF. The DNA for the CDR3 is TGTGCCAGCAGTTTGTTGGGACGGACAAATGAGCAGTTCTTC. This chain connects TRBV27 to TRBJ2-1; D may be TRBD1 or TRBD2 (5 bases each). The CDR3 consists of 14 residues. Germline values: CDR1 MNHEY, CDR2 SMNVEV (reference sequence). The V end was cut by 3 bases, the J end by 7 bases, with 13 bases between.